This T cell receptor (beta chain) comes out of a study of blood T cells in healthy people across ages. About the study: Template switching caught about one barcoded beta molecule for each two T cells. Study findings and constraints: In long-lived donors, naive CD4+ cell counts and diversity exceeded those of aged donors.

Drawing of peripheral blood yielded approximately 10 milliliters from each donor. Looked up from germline, CDR1 is SQVTM and CDR2 is ANQGSEA. With 6 bases clipped from V and 6 bases from J, the junction kept 11 bases outside the gene matches. The CDR3 runs to 14 residues. Primers used in a second PCR of about 7 to 11 cycles were a sample-barcoded 5' primer and a J-beta primer mix. From the 5' RACE reads, TCRdb called clonotypes with MiXCR, one entry per CDR3 protein. The sample contains 1.2 million to 1.5 million distinct CDR3 sequences, 40% to 50% of which appear only once. In this sample, this clonotype turned up a few times. As yet, its antigen is unknown.

This clonotype was obtained from a woman younger than 30 in good health. V is TRBV29-1 and J is TRBJ2-7; 10 bases map to TRBD1. Sequenced: blood. Here the CDR3 DNA reads TGCAGCGTGGGGGGCGGGACAGGGGCGTTCGAGCAGTACTTC. It translates to CSVGGGTGAFEQYF.